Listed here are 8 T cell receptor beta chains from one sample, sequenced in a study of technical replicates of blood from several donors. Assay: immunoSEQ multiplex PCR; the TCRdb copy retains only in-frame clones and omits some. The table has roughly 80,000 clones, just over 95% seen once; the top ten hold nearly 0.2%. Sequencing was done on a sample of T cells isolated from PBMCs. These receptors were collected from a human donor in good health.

The CDR3 DNA sequence: TGCGCCAGCAGCCCAACTCCAGGGGGTGGTGAAAAACTGTTTTTT. It translates to CASSPTPGGGEKLFF. This chain connects TRBV5-1 to TRBJ1-4; 7 nucleotides align to TRBD1. With 4 bases clipped from V and 7 bases from J, the junction kept 10 bases outside the gene matches. This CDR3 spans 15 amino acids. In germline, CDR1 is SGHRS, CDR2 YFSETQ.

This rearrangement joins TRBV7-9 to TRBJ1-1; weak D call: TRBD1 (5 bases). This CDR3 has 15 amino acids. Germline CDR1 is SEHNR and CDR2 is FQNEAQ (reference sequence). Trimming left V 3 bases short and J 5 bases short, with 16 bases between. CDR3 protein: CASSFGAEGRTEAFF. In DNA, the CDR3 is TGTGCCAGCAGCTTTGGCGCTGAGGGGAGGACTGAAGCTTTCTTT.

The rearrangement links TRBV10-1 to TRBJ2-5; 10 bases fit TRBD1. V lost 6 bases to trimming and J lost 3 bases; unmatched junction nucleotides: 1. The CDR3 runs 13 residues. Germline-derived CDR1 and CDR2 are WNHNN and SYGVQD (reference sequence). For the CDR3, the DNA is TGCGCCAGCAGCGGGACAGGGGAAGAGACCCAGTACTTC. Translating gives CASSGTGEETQYF.

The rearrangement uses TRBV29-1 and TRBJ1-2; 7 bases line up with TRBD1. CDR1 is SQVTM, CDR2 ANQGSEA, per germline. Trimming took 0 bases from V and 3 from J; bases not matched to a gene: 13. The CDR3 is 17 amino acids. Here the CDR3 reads CSVEDSTGDRRDYGYTF. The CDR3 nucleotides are TGCAGCGTTGAAGATAGCACAGGGGATCGGAGGGACTATGGCTACACCTTC.

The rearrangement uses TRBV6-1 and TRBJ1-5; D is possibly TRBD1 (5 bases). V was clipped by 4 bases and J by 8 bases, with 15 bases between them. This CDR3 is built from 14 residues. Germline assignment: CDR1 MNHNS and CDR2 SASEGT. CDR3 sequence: CASSGTLAKEPQHF. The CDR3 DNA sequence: TGTGCCAGCAGTGGGACATTGGCTAAAGAGCCCCAGCATTTT.

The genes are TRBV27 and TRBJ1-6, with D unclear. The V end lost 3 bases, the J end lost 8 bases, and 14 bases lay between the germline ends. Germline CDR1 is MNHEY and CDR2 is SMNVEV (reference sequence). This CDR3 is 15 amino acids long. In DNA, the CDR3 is TGTGCCAGCAGTTTCGTTTTACTGAGCGATTCACCCCTCCACTTT. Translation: CASSFVLLSDSPLHF.

The CDR3 sequence is CASSPLRLGNSPLHF. The CDR3 DNA sequence: TGTGCCAGCAGCCCCCTGAGGTTGGGTAATTCACCCCTCCACTTT. This rearrangement joins TRBV7-9 to TRBJ1-6; D not resolved. Trimming removed 5 bases from V and 6 bases from J, with 14 bases in between. The CDR3 has 15 amino acids. Germline CDR1 SEHNR, CDR2 FQNEAQ (reference sequence). Using reference TRBV7-9 and TRBJ1-6 for the parts outside the CDR3, the full variable domain is DTGVSQNPRHKITKRGQNVTFRCDPISEHNRLYWYRQTLGQGPEFLTYFQNEAQLEKSRLLSDRFSAERPKGSFSTLEIQRTEQGDSAMYLCASSPLRLGNSPLHFGNGTRLTVT.

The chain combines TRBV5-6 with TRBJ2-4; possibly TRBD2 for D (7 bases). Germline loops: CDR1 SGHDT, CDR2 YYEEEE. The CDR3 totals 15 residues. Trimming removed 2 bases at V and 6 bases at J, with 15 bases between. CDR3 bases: TGTGCCAGCAGCTTAATAGAGGGGGGGAGAAACATTCAGTACTTC. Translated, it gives CASSLIEGGRNIQYF.